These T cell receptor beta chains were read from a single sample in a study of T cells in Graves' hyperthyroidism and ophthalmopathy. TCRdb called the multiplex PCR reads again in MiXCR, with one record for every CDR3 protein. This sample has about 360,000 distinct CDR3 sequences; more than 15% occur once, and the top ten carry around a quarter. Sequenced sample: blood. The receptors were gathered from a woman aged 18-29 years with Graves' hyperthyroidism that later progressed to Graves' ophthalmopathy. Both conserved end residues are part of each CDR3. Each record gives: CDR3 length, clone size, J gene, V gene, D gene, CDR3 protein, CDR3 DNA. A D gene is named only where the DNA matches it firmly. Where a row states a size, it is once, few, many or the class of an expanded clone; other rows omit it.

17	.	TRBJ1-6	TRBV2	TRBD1	CASSPLGQGAYNSPLHF	TGTGCCAGCAGTCCGCTAGGACAGGGGGCCTATAATTCACCCCTCCACTTT
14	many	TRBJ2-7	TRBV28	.	CASSFSQEAYEQYF	TGTGCCAGCAGTTTCTCACAGGAGGCCTACGAGCAGTACTTC
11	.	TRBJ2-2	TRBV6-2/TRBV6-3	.	CASILGGELFF	TGTGCCAGCATCTTGGGGGGGGAGCTGTTTTTT
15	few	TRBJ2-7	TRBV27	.	CASSLWGEVGHEQYF	TGTGCCAGCAGTTTATGGGGGGAGGTGGGACACGAGCAGTACTTC
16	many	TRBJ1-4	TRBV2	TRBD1	CASSDGTGGANEKLFF	TGTGCCAGCAGTGACGGGACAGGAGGAGCTAATGAAAAACTGTTTTTT
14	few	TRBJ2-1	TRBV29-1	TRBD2	CSVELAGGPNEQFF	TGCAGCGTTGAACTAGCGGGAGGGCCAAATGAGCAGTTCTTC
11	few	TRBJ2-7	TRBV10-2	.	CASRDTYEQYF	TGCGCCAGCAGGGACACCTACGAGCAGTACTTC
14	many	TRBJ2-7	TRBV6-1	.	CASRRWEKGYEQYF	TGTGCCAGCAGGAGGTGGGAGAAGGGGTACGAGCAGTACTTC
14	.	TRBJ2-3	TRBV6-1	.	CASTGLRITDTQYF	TGTGCCAGCACCGGCTTACGGATCACAGATACGCAGTATTTT
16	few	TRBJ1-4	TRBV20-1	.	CSASRPRGTGNEKLFF	TGCAGTGCTAGCCGACCCCGGGGGACCGGGAATGAAAAACTGTTTTTT
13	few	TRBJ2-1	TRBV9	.	CASSETVTSEQFF	TGTGCCAGCAGCGAGACAGTTACAAGTGAGCAGTTCTTC
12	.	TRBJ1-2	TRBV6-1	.	CASSEAFYGYTF	TGTGCCAGCAGTGAAGCGTTTTATGGCTACACCTTC
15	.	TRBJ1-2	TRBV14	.	CASSQVPRGVYGYTF	TGTGCCAGCAGCCAAGTGCCCAGGGGAGTCTATGGCTACACCTTC
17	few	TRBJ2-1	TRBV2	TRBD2	CASSEALKGTSGNEQFF	TGTGCCAGCAGTGAAGCCTTAAAAGGGACTAGCGGCAATGAGCAGTTCTTC
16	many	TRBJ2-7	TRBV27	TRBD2	CASSLSRLAGVREQYF	TGTGCCAGCAGTTTATCGCGACTAGCGGGAGTGCGCGAGCAGTACTTC
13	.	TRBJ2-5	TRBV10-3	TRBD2	CAISESPGTNEYF	TGTGCCATCAGTGAGTCACCCGGGACTAATGAGTACTTC
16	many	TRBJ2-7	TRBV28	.	CASSVNGRQLSYEQYF	TGTGCCAGCAGTGTGAATGGGAGACAGCTTTCCTACGAGCAGTACTTC
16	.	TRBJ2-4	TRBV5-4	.	CASSRTTGLAKNIQYF	TGTGCCAGCAGCAGGACTACAGGATTAGCCAAAAACATTCAGTACTTC
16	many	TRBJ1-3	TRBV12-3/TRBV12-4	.	CASILKGRGSGNTIYF	TGTGCCAGCATCCTAAAAGGCAGGGGCTCTGGAAACACCATATATTTT
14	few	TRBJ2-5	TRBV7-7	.	CASSWGTLQETQYF	TGTGCTAGCAGTTGGGGGACACTCCAAGAGACCCAGTACTTC
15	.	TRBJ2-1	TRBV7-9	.	CASSLMLGAYNEQFF	TGTGCCAGCAGCTTAATGTTAGGGGCCTACAATGAGCAGTTCTTC
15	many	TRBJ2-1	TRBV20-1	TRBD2	CSARKWEGQYNEQFF	TGCAGTGCTAGGAAGTGGGAGGGTCAATACAATGAGCAGTTCTTC
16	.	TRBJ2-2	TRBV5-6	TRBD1	CASSSHRGPRTGELFF	TGTGCCAGCAGCTCTCACAGGGGACCGCGCACCGGGGAGCTGTTTTTT
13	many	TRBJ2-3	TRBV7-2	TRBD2	CASSPSGRNTQYF	TGTGCCAGCAGCCCTAGCGGGAGAAATACGCAGTATTTT
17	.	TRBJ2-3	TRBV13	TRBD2	CASSFSGRVGSTDTQYF	TGTGCCAGCAGCTTCAGCGGGAGGGTTGGTAGCACAGATACGCAGTATTTT
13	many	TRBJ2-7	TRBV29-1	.	CSVEGRGPYEQYF	TGCAGCGTTGAGGGACGGGGGCCCTACGAGCAGTACTTC
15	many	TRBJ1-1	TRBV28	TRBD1	CASSLQGAWSTEAFF	TGTGCCAGCAGCCTACAGGGGGCCTGGAGCACTGAAGCTTTCTTT
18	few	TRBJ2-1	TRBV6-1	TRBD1	CASRTALRAGGFVNEQFF	TGTGCCAGCAGAACCGCCCTGAGAGCAGGGGGTTTCGTGAATGAGCAGTTCTTC
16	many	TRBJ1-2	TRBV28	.	CASSPNWGGYGYGYTF	TGTGCCAGCAGCCCCAATTGGGGGGGCTATGGCTATGGCTACACCTTC
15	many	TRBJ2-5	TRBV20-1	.	CSAIPYPGWQETQYF	TGCAGTGCTATCCCCTATCCCGGGTGGCAAGAGACCCAGTACTTC
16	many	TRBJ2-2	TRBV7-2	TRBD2	CASSPSGRAGFGELFF	TGTGCCAGCAGCCCTAGCGGGAGGGCCGGTTTCGGGGAGCTGTTTTTT
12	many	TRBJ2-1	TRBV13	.	CASSYGRNEQFF	TGTGCCAGCAGCTACGGCCGAAATGAGCAGTTCTTC
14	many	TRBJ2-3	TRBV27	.	CASSLSDGAGTQYF	TGTGCCAGCAGTTTATCGGACGGGGCTGGTACGCAGTATTTT
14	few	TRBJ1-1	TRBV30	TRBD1	CAWSVEGANTEAFF	TGTGCCTGGAGTGTTGAGGGGGCAAACACTGAAGCTTTCTTT
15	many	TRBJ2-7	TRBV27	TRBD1	CASSFRWDRGYEQYF	TGTGCCAGCAGTTTTAGGTGGGACAGGGGTTACGAGCAGTACTTC
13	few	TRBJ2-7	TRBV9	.	CASSRTPSYEQYF	TGTGCCAGCAGCCGGACACCCTCCTACGAGCAGTACTTC
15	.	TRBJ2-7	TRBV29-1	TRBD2	CSGKVASGSQYEQYF	TGCAGCGGCAAGGTGGCTAGCGGGAGCCAATACGAGCAGTACTTC
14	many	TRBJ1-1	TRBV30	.	CAWSTRTVNTEAFF	TGTGCCTGGAGTACGAGGACAGTGAACACTGAAGCTTTCTTT
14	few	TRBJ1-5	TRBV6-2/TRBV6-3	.	CASSYTGGNQPQHF	TGTGCCAGCAGTTACACTGGGGGAAATCAGCCCCAGCATTTT
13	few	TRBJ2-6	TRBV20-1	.	CSAPHSGANVLTF	TGCAGTGCCCCCCACTCTGGGGCCAACGTCCTGACTTTC
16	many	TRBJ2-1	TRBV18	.	CASSPLQDPSYNEQFF	TGTGCCAGCTCACCACTGCAGGATCCTTCCTACAATGAGCAGTTCTTC